This T cell receptor beta chain was identified in a study of cytomegalovirus exposure and HLA in healthy donors. Notes on the study in general: There were some V segments, including TRBV6-2 and TRBV6-3, excluded as indistinguishable.

The PCR had 60 Vbeta and 13 Jbeta primers. The assay was immunoSEQ multiplex PCR, and TCRdb's table has in-frame clones only and misses some. This sample carries around 180,000 clones, approximately 78% of them seen once, and the ten largest clones take nearly 2.5%. About this clone: No antigen is known for it.

V lost 7 bases and J lost 5; bases outside the gene matches: 9. This CDR3 is built from 15 residues. Germline V gene sequence: CDR1 LNHDA, CDR2 SQIVND (reference sequence). Material for sequencing was PBMCs. The clonotype originates from a male donor in good health and CMV-seronegative. V gene TRBV19 combines with J gene TRBJ2-2; 8 bases align to TRBD1. The CDR3: CASTHRGQVTGELFF. Written as DNA, the CDR3 is TGTGCCAGTACCCACCGGGGACAGGTAACCGGGGAGCTGTTTTTT. Drawing the rest from reference TRBV19 and TRBJ2-2, the complete variable domain is DGGITQSPKYLFRKEGQNVTLSCEQNLNHDAMYWYRQDPGQGLRLIYYSQIVNDFQKGDIAEGYSVSREKKESFPLTVTSAQKNPTAFYLCASTHRGQVTGELFFGEGSRLTVL.